This entry concerns a single T cell receptor beta chain. Sequenced by immunoSEQ multiplex PCR; TCRdb stores in-frame clones only, minus some. Here the sample spans under 120,000 clones, around 94% being singletons. These data are taken from a study of T cell responses to AZD1222 COVID-19 vaccine. Germline V gene sequence: CDR1 KGHSH, CDR2 LQKENI. The CDR3 is made up of 12 amino acids. The V end was cut by 2 bases, the J end by 10 bases, with 11 bases between. The sample consisted of peripheral blood, taken on day 0 of AZD1222 vaccination. The chain links TRBV18 to TRBJ1-1; the D is unclear. The sequence derives from an adult in good health. The CDR3 nucleotides are TGTGCCAGCTCACCAAAGAGGGAAGGAGCTTTCTTT. This translates into CASSPKREGAFF.